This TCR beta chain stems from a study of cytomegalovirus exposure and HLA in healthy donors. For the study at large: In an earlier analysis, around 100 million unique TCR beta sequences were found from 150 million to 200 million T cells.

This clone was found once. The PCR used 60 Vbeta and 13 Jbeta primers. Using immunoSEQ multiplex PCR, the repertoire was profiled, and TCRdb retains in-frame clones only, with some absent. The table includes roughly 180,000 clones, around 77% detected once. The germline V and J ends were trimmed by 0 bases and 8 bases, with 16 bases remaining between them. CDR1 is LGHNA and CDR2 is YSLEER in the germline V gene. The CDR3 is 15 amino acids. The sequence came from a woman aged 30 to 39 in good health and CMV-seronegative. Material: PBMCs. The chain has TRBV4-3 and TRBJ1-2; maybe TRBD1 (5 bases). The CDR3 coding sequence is TGCGCCAGCAGCCAAGAGAGACCGACAGACGGCGGCTACACCTTC. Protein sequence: CASSQERPTDGGYTF.